This TCR beta chain was profiled in a study of metastatic and nonmetastatic thyroid tumors. Study summary: Malignant and benign thyroid patients had repertoires compared in peripheral blood and tumor or nodule tissue.

Study results and limitations: Benign nodules reportedly had significantly lower TCR beta diversity than malignant thyroid tumors in blood and tumor.

V was pared by 6 bases and J by 4 bases, with 3 bases of the junction left unmatched. Germline assignment: CDR1 MNHNS and CDR2 SASEGT. This CDR3 is built from 13 residues. This clone has more than one count but fewer than ten. The antigen remains unidentified. In the original workflow: A distant-metastasis classifier for papillary thyroid cancer was built using CDR3 differences across clinicopathological groups. MiXCR re-clonotyped the PCR reads for TCRdb. The V and J calls shown here were made by TCRdb, not taken from the authors' results. Among about 3,900 clones, 35% to 45% were seen once, and the ten largest hold around half. Thyroid surgery had not been preceded by any treatment in any patient.

Material for sequencing was tumor tissue. The sequence was obtained from a female donor with papillary thyroid cancer or a benign thyroid nodule (not recorded which). Some clones in this sample may be carry-over from other donors' samples. The chain carries TRBV6-1 and TRBJ1-5; 7 bases fit TRBD1. The DNA for the CDR3 is TGTGCCAGCAGAACGGGACAGAATCAGCCCCAGCATTTT. Amino acid sequence: CASRTGQNQPQHF.